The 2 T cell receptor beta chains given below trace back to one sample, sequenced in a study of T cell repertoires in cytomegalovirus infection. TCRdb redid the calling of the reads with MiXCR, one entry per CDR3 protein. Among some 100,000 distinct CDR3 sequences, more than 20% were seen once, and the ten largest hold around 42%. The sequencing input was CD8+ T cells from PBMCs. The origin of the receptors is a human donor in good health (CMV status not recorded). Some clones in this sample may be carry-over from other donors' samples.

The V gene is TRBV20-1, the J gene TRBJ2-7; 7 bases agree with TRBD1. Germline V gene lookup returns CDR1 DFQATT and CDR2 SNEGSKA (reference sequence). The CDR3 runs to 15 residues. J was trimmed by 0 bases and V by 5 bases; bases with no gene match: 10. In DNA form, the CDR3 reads TGCAGTGCTCGGAGCCTGGACAGGAGCTCCTACGAGCAGTACTTC. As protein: CSARSLDRSSYEQYF.

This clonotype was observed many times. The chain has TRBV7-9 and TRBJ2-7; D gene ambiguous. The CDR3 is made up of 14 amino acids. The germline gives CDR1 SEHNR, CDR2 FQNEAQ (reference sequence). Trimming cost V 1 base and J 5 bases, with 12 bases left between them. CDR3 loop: CASSLVSEGDEQYF. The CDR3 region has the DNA TGTGCCAGCAGCTTAGTCAGTGAAGGTGACGAGCAGTACTTC.